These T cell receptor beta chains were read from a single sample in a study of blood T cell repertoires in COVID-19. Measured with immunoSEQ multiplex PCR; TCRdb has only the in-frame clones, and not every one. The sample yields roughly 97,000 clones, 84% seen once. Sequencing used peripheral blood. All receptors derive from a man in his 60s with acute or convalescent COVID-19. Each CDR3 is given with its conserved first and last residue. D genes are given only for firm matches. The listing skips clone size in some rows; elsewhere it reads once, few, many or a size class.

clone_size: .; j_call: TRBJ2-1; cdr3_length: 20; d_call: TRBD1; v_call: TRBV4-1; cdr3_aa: CASSLRWESTGQLSYNEQFF; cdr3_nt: TGCGCCAGCAGCCTTAGATGGGAATCGACAGGGCAACTCTCCTACAATGAGCAGTTCTTC
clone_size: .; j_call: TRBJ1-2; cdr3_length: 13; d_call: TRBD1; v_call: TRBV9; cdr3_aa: CASSATGGQGYTF; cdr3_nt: TGTGCCAGCAGCGCGACAGGGGGGCAGGGCTACACCTTC
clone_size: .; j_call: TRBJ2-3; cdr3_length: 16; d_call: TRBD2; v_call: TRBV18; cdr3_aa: CASSRGLAGVSDTQYF; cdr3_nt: TGTGCCAGCTCACGAGGACTAGCGGGAGTGTCAGATACGCAGTATTTT
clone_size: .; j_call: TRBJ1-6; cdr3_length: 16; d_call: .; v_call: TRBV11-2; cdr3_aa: CASSFKPTLYNSPLHF; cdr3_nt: TGTGCCAGCAGCTTCAAACCTACCCTTTACAATTCACCCCTCCACTTT
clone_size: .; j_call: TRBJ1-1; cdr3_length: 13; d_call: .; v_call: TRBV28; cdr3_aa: CATQNGQLTEAFF; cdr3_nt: TGTGCCACCCAAAACGGACAGCTAACTGAAGCTTTCTTT
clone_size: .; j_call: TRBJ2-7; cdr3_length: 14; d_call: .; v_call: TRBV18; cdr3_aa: CASSPTTGSHEQYF; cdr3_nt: TGTGCCAGCTCGCCTACGACAGGCAGCCACGAGCAGTACTTC
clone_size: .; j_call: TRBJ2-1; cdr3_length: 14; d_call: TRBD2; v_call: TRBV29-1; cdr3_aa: CSGTTIAGGGEQFF; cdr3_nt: TGCAGCGGCACGACAATAGCGGGAGGCGGTGAGCAGTTCTTC
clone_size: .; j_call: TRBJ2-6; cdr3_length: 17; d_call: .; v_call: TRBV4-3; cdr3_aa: CASSQVPSRSGANVLTF; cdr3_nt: TGCGCCAGCAGCCAAGTCCCCTCCAGGTCTGGGGCCAACGTCCTGACTTTC
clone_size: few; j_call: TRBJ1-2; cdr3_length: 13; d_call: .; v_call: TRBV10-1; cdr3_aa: CASSKADSYGYTF; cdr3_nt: TGCGCCAGCAGTAAAGCGGACTCGTATGGCTACACCTTC
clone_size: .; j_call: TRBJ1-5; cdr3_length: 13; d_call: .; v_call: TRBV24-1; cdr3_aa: CATMGGSNQPQHF; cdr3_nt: TGTGCCACCATGGGGGGTTCGAATCAGCCCCAGCATTTT
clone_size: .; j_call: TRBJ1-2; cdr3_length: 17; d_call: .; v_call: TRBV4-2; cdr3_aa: CASSQVEAQDRNYGYTF; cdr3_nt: TGTGCCAGCAGCCAAGTCGAGGCCCAAGACCGAAACTATGGCTACACCTTC
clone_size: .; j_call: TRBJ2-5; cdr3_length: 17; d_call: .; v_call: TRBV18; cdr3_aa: CASSPPGASGVQETQYF; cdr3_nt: TGTGCCAGCTCACCACCGGGGGCTAGCGGAGTACAAGAGACCCAGTACTTC
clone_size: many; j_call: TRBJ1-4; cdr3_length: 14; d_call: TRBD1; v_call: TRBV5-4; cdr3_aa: CASSQDRGDGKLFF; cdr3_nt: TGTGCCAGCAGCCAAGACAGGGGTGACGGAAAACTGTTTTTT
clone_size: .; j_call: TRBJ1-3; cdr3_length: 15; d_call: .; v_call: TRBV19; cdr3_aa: CASSARGISGNTIYF; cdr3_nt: TGTGCCAGTAGCGCCCGAGGGATCTCTGGAAACACCATATATTTT
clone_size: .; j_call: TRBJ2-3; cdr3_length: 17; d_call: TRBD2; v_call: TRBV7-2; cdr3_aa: CASSPRTSGIRTDTQYF; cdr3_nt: TGTGCCAGCAGCCCCCGGACTAGCGGGATACGCACAGATACGCAGTATTTT
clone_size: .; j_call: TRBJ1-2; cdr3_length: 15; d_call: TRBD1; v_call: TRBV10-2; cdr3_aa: CASSGRDRGSDGYTF; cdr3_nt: TGCGCCAGCAGTGGGAGAGACAGGGGCTCCGATGGCTACACCTTC
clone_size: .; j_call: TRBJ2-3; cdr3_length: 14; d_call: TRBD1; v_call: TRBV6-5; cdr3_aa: CASSYNRGADTQYF; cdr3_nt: TGTGCCAGCAGTTACAACAGGGGAGCAGATACGCAGTATTTT
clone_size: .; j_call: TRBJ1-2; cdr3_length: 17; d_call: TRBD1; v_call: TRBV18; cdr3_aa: CASSPPNSGTGGDGYTF; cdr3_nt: TGTGCCAGCTCACCACCAAATTCCGGGACAGGGGGCGATGGCTACACCTTC
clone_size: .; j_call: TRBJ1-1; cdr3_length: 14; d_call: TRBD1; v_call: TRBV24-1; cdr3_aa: CATSEGDRGSEAFF; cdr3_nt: TGTGCCACCAGTGAAGGGGACAGGGGCTCTGAAGCTTTCTTT
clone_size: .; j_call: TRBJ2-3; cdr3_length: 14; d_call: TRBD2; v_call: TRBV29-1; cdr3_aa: CSVAFGEGIDTQYF; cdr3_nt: TGCAGCGTTGCGTTCGGGGAGGGTATAGATACGCAGTATTTT
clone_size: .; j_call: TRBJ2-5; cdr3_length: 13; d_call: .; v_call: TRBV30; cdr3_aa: CAWSRGTQETQYF; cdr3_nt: TGTGCCTGGAGTAGGGGCACCCAAGAGACCCAGTACTTC
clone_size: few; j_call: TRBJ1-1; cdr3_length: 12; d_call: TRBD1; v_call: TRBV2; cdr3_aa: CASQQGDTEAFF; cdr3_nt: TGTGCCAGCCAACAGGGGGACACTGAAGCTTTCTTT
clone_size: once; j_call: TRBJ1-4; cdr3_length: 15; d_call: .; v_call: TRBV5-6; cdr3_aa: CASSLVGATNEKLFF; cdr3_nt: TGTGCCAGCAGCCTCGTGGGAGCAACTAATGAAAAACTGTTTTTT
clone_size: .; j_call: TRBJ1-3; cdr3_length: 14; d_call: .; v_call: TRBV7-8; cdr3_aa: CASSPARERNTIYF; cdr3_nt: TGTGCCAGCAGCCCGGCCAGGGAACGGAACACCATATATTTT
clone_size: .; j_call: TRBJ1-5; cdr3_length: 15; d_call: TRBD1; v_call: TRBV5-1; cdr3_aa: CASSLVGGNNQPQHF; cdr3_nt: TGCGCCAGCAGCTTGGTAGGGGGCAACAATCAGCCCCAGCATTTT
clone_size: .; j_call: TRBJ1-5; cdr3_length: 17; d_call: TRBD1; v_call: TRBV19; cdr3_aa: CASSMDRVMGINQPQHF; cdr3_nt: TGTGCCAGTAGTATGGACAGGGTGATGGGGATCAATCAGCCCCAGCATTTT
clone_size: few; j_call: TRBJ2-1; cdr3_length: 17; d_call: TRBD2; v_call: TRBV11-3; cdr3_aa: CASSPRASGGRSNEQFF; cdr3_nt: TGTGCCAGCAGCCCGAGGGCATCTGGCGGGAGATCCAATGAGCAGTTCTTC
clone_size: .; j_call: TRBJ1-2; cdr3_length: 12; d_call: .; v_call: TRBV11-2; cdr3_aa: CASSSEFYGYTF; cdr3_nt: TGTGCCAGCAGCTCGGAGTTCTATGGCTACACCTTC
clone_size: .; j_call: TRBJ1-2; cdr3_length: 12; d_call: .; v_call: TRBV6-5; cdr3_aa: CASKTGGHGYTF; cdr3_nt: TGTGCCAGCAAAACGGGGGGGCATGGCTACACCTTC
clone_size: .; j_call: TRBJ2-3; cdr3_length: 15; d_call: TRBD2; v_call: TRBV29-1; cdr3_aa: CSVKGLAETTDTQYF; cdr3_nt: TGCAGCGTCAAAGGACTAGCGGAGACCACAGATACGCAGTATTTT
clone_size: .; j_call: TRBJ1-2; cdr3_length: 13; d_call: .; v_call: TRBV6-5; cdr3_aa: CASSLRGNYGYTF; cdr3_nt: TGTGCCAGCAGTCTGAGGGGGAACTATGGCTACACCTTC
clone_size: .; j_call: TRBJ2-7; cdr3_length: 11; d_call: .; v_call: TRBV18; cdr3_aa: CASSPGYEQYF; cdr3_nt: TGTGCCAGTTCTCCGGGATACGAGCAGTACTTC
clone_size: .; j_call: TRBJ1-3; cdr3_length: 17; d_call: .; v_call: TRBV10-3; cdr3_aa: CAISEWTAGYSGNTIYF; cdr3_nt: TGTGCCATCAGTGAGTGGACCGCGGGATACTCTGGAAACACCATATATTTT
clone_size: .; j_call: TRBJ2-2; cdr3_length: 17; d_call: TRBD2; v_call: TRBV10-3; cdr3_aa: CAISNDRDYYSIGELFF; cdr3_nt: TGTGCCATCAGCAATGACCGGGACTACTACAGTATAGGGGAGCTGTTTTTT
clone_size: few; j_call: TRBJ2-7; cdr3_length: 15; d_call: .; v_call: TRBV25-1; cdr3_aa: CASSESGTPSDEQYF; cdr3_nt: TGTGCCAGCAGTGAGTCCGGGACTCCCTCAGACGAGCAGTACTTC
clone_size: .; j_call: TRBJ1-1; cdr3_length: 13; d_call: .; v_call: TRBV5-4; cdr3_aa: CASSSSTQDQAFF; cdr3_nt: TGTGCCAGCAGCTCATCAACTCAGGATCAAGCTTTCTTT
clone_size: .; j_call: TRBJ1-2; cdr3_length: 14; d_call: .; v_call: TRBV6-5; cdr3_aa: CASSYSLRPGGYTF; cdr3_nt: TGTGCCAGCAGTTACTCGCTCAGGCCCGGTGGCTACACCTTC
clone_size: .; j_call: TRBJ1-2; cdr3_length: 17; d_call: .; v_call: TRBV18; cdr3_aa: CASSPLLIGGGHDGYTF; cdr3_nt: TGTGCCAGCTCACCACTACTTATTGGGGGAGGCCACGATGGCTACACCTTC
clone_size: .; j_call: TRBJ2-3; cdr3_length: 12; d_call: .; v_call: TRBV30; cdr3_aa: CAWGQEVDTQYF; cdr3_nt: TGTGCCTGGGGGCAGGAGGTAGATACGCAGTATTTT
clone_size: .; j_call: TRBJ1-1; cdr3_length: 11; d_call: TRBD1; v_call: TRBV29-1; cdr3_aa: CSGRTGLGAFF; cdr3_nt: TGCAGCGGCCGGACAGGCCTTGGGGCTTTCTTT
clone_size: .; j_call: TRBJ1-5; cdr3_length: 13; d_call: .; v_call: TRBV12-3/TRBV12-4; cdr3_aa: CASSSGEEQPQHF; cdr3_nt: TGTGCCAGCAGTTCCGGGGAGGAGCAGCCCCAGCATTTT
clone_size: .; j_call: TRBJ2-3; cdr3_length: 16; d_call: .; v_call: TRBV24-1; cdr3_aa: CATSDPTASSTDTQYF; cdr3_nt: TGTGCCACCAGTGATCCGACAGCCTCGAGCACAGATACGCAGTATTTT
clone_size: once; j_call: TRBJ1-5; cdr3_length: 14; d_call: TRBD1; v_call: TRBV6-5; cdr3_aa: CASSLGTGDQPQHF; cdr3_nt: TGTGCCAGCAGTCTCGGGACAGGTGATCAGCCCCAGCATTTT
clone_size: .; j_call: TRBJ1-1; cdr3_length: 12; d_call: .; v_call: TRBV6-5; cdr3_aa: CASSFKNTEAFF; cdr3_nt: TGTGCCAGCAGTTTCAAGAACACTGAAGCTTTCTTT
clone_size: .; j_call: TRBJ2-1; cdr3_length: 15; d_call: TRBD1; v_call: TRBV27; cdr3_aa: CASSLTGSSYNEQFF; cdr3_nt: TGTGCCAGCAGTTTGACAGGGAGCTCCTACAATGAGCAGTTCTTC
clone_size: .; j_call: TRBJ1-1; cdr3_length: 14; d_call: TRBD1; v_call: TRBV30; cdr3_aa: CAWSTGQLNTEAFF; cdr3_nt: TGTGCCTGGAGCACGGGACAGCTTAACACTGAAGCTTTCTTT
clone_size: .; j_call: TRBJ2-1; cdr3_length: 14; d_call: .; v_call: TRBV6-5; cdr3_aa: CASSQNRVYNEQFF; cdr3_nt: TGTGCCAGCAGCCAAAACAGGGTCTACAATGAGCAGTTCTTC
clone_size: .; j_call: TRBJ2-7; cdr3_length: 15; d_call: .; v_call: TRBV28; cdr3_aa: CASRAGGTEHYEQYF; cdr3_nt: TGTGCCAGCAGAGCCGGCGGGACAGAACACTACGAGCAGTACTTC
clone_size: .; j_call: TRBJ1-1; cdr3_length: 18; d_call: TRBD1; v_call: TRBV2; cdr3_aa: CASSEAGGRGVANTEAFF; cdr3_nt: TGTGCCAGCAGTGAAGCGGGTGGCAGGGGGGTAGCGAACACTGAAGCTTTCTTT